A selection of T cell receptor beta chains follows, all from one sample in a study of cytomegalovirus exposure and HLA in healthy donors. Sequenced by immunoSEQ multiplex PCR; TCRdb stores in-frame clones only, minus some. The sample yields about 58,000 clones, roughly 90% seen once. Sequencing input: PBMCs. The receptors were sampled from a man aged 18 to 30 in good health and CMV-seronegative. Both conserved end residues are part of each CDR3. A D gene is named only where the DNA matches it firmly. Expanded clones are given a class, and other clones once, few, many or no size at all.

15	TRBV15	TRBD1	TRBJ2-7	.	TGTGCCACCAGCAGGGGACAGGGTCTATCCTACGAGCAGTACTTC	CATSRGQGLSYEQYF
13	TRBV19	.	TRBJ2-5	.	TGTGCCAGTAGGGAGACGGGTAGGGAGACCCAGTACTTC	CASRETGRETQYF
12	TRBV10-3	.	TRBJ1-2	few	TGTGCCATCAGGGACAGTCCCTATGGCTACACCTTC	CAIRDSPYGYTF
15	TRBV6-5	TRBD1	TRBJ2-2	.	TGTGCCAGCAGCAAGGGACAGTCGAACACCGGGGAGCTGTTTTTT	CASSKGQSNTGELFF
14	TRBV28	.	TRBJ2-5	.	TGTGCCAGCAGGCGGGACCCACTCGAGGAGACCCAGTACTTC	CASRRDPLEETQYF
17	TRBV15	TRBD1	TRBJ1-5	.	TGTGCCACCAGCAGAGAACTCCACAGGGGAGGCAATCAGCCCCAGCATTTT	CATSRELHRGGNQPQHF
13	TRBV18	.	TRBJ2-3	.	TGTGCCAGCTCACCAATAGGAGGGGATACGCAGTATTTT	CASSPIGGDTQYF
17	TRBV29-1	TRBD2	TRBJ2-7	.	TGCAGCGTTGAAGTTCTCGGGACTAGCGGGAGGGCCTACGAGCAGTACTTC	CSVEVLGTSGRAYEQYF
13	TRBV2	.	TRBJ2-7	.	TGTGCCAGCAGTGATGTCGGGGTAGTGGAGCAGTACTTC	CASSDVGVVEQYF
18	TRBV5-4	TRBD2	TRBJ2-1	.	TGTGCCAGCAGCTTGACAGGGATGGGGCTAGCGGGAGCAGATGAGCAGTTCTTC	CASSLTGMGLAGADEQFF
13	TRBV10-3	.	TRBJ2-5	once	TGTGCCATCAGTGCTCTCGGGGAAGAGACCCAGTACTTC	CAISALGEETQYF
17	TRBV28	TRBD1	TRBJ1-3	.	TGTGCCAGCAGCTCCTCTAAACGGGACAGGGCTGGAAACACCATATATTTT	CASSSSKRDRAGNTIYF
15	TRBV27	TRBD2	TRBJ2-5	.	TGTGCCAGCAGTTACGGGACTAGCAAGGGGGAGACCCAGTACTTC	CASSYGTSKGETQYF
14	TRBV28	TRBD1	TRBJ2-1	.	TGTGCCACTCTAACCGGGACAGGGGGTTATGAGCAGTTCTTC	CATLTGTGGYEQFF
13	TRBV29-1	.	TRBJ1-1	.	TGCAGCTACTCACCCAGGTCGAACACTGAAGCTTTCTTT	CSYSPRSNTEAFF
14	TRBV5-1	.	TRBJ1-2	.	TGCGCCAGCAGCGCGGAGACAGAGAACTATGGCTACACCTTC	CASSAETENYGYTF
17	TRBV28	TRBD1	TRBJ1-5	.	TGTGCCAGCAGCAATGGGAGGCAGGGGGCGGGCAATCAGCCCCAGCATTTT	CASSNGRQGAGNQPQHF
13	TRBV2	.	TRBJ1-1	once	TGTGCCAGCAGCAAAACACCGAACACTGAAGCTTTCTTT	CASSKTPNTEAFF
17	TRBV15	TRBD2	TRBJ2-7	.	TGTGCCACCAGTCAGAGTGGGGGGGGGACGCGTTTGTGGGAGCAGTACTTC	CATSQSGGGTRLWEQYF
16	TRBV5-1	TRBD1	TRBJ1-2	once	TGCGCCAGCAGCTTCACAGGGGACAGGGGTGAGAGCGGCTACACCTTC	CASSFTGDRGESGYTF
13	TRBV28	.	TRBJ2-7	few	TGTGCCAGCAGCCGGGGTTCTTCCTACGAGCAGTACTTC	CASSRGSSYEQYF
13	TRBV27	TRBD1	TRBJ2-4	.	TGTGCCAGCAGTAGGGTCAGACAGGGGGCACTAACCTTC	CASSRVRQGALTF
15	TRBV12-5	TRBD2	TRBJ2-3	.	TGTGCTAGTGGTTTGGGAACTAGCGGCACAGATACGCAGTATTTT	CASGLGTSGTDTQYF
14	TRBV18	.	TRBJ1-5	few	TGTGCCAGCTCACCGACTAGACAAAATCAGCCCCAGCATTTT	CASSPTRQNQPQHF
14	TRBV18	TRBD1	TRBJ2-7	.	TGTGCCAGCTCACCTATGGGACAGAGCTACGAGCAGTACTTC	CASSPMGQSYEQYF
17	TRBV19	TRBD1	TRBJ2-2	.	TGTGCCAGTATGGGGACAGGGGCCTCACCGAACACCGGGGAGCTGTTTTTT	CASMGTGASPNTGELFF
17	TRBV5-4	TRBD2	TRBJ2-2	.	TGTGCCAGCAGCTTGGGTTCGGGTCTAGCGGACACCGGGGAGCTGTTTTTT	CASSLGSGLADTGELFF
16	TRBV11-3	.	TRBJ1-3	.	TGTGCCAGCAGCTTAGAACAGAGCAACTCTGGAAACACCATATATTTT	CASSLEQSNSGNTIYF
18	TRBV4-1	TRBD2	TRBJ2-1	few	TGCGCCAGCAGCCAAGGGGGGTACGGGGCTAGCGGGACTAATGAGCAGTTCTTC	CASSQGGYGASGTNEQFF
16	TRBV5-1	TRBD1	TRBJ2-5	.	TGCGCCAGCAGCCAAGGGACAGGCGGGTACCAAGAGACCCAGTACTTC	CASSQGTGGYQETQYF
17	TRBV11-3	.	TRBJ2-7	.	TGTGCCAGCAGCTTAGATCCGGTGCTAGCGCACTCCTACGAGCAGTACTTC	CASSLDPVLAHSYEQYF
15	TRBV10-3	TRBD1	TRBJ1-3	.	TGTGCCATCAGTGGAGGGGGCGCGTCCGGAAACACCATATATTTT	CAISGGGASGNTIYF
12	TRBV5-1	.	TRBJ1-1	.	TGCGCCAGCAGGAGGGAGAACGCTGAAGCTTTCTTT	CASRRENAEAFF
12	TRBV10-3	.	TRBJ2-7	.	TGTGCCATCAGTGAGTCTGGTGTCGGGCAGTACTTC	CAISESGVGQYF
14	TRBV5-1	.	TRBJ2-1	once	TGCGCCAGCAGCTCCGGGGGAGGCCCAAATGAGCAGTTCTTC	CASSSGGGPNEQFF
16	TRBV14	.	TRBJ2-5	.	TGTGCCAGCAGCCCCCTAGGCGCGAGACTAATAGAGACCCAGTACTTC	CASSPLGARLIETQYF
19	TRBV4-3	TRBD2	TRBJ2-3	.	TGCGCCAGCAGCCAAAGACCCTTATTGACTAGCGAGTACACAGATACGCAGTATTTT	CASSQRPLLTSEYTDTQYF
14	TRBV12-5	TRBD2	TRBJ2-1	.	TGTGCTAGCGCCGGGACTAGCGGGTTCCATGAGCAGTTCTTC	CASAGTSGFHEQFF
12	TRBV30	.	TRBJ1-1	.	TGTGCCTGGGGGCTGGGGCAGGGAAAAGCTTTCTTT	CAWGLGQGKAFF
12	TRBV7-9	.	TRBJ2-3	few	TGTGCCAGCAGCCGAGAAACGGGTACGCAGTATTTT	CASSRETGTQYF
14	TRBV6-5	.	TRBJ1-2	.	TGTGCCAGCAGTGGTAGCGGGTCTAACTATGGCTACACCTTC	CASSGSGSNYGYTF
14	TRBV27	TRBD1	TRBJ2-2	.	TGTGCCAGCAGAGACAGGGGTACCACCGGGGAGCTGTTTTTT	CASRDRGTTGELFF
16	TRBV19	TRBD1	TRBJ2-6	.	TGTGCCAGTAGTAGACAGGGGGCATCTGGGGCCAACGTCCTGACTTTC	CASSRQGASGANVLTF
16	TRBV19	.	TRBJ2-7	medium-sized	TGTGCCAGTAGTGGCATTGTGACGGACAACACCTACGAGCAGTACTTC	CASSGIVTDNTYEQYF
11	TRBV20-1	.	TRBJ1-1	.	TGCAGTGCTAGCCGGAACACTGAAGCTTTCTTT	CSASRNTEAFF
13	TRBV6-1	.	TRBJ2-1	.	TGTGCCAGCAGTGAAGCACCCGGCGGGGAGCAGTTCTTC	CASSEAPGGEQFF
19	TRBV11-2	.	TRBJ2-1	.	TGTGCCAGCAGCTCCTATCGGGACAAAAATCTACGAACATACAATGAGCAGTTCTTC	CASSSYRDKNLRTYNEQFF
13	TRBV9	.	TRBJ2-1	.	TGTGCCAGCAGCCCGGACTTATACAATGAGCAGTTCTTC	CASSPDLYNEQFF
15	TRBV9	.	TRBJ2-1	.	TGTGCCAGCAGCGTAAGCGCAGGGGCCTACAATGAGCAGTTCTTC	CASSVSAGAYNEQFF
13	TRBV4-1	.	TRBJ2-1	.	TGCGCCAGCAGCCAAGACCACTACAATGAGCAGTTCTTC	CASSQDHYNEQFF
11	TRBV2	.	TRBJ2-7	.	TGTGCCAGCCAAATATCGGGCGAGCAGTACTTC	CASQISGEQYF
15	TRBV18	.	TRBJ2-7	once	TGTGCCAGCTCACCCCACCGGGACATCACCTACGAGCAGTACTTC	CASSPHRDITYEQYF
15	TRBV6-6	TRBD2	TRBJ2-7	.	TGTGCCAGCAGTTACAAACTAGCGGGAGACTACGAGCAGTACTTC	CASSYKLAGDYEQYF